This T cell receptor (beta chain) was obtained from a study of blood T cell repertoires in COVID-19. Looking at the study overall: Acute and convalescent COVID-19 samples came from the United States, Italy and Spain.

The Seattle patients joined while their infection was active and were tracked longitudinally afterward. As handled by the study authors: Estimates of nucleated cell counts were drawn from the amplification of reference gene primers. Sequencing was performed with immunoSEQ multiplex PCR; in TCRdb, only in-frame clones are kept and a portion is missing. That table gives V, J and clone size, and the DNA gave D and trimming. The data hold around 220,000 clones, with roughly 80% observed a single time. V shed 5 bases, J shed 10 bases, and the junction held 10 bases outside the gene matches. Per germline, CDR1 MDHEN and CDR2 SYDVKM. This CDR3 region has 14 residues.

The chain is built from TRBV28 and TRBJ1-1, with TRBD1 matching 10 bases. The sample comprised peripheral blood. The receptor comes from a woman older than 75 with COVID-19, enrolled during active disease. Here the CDR3 reads CASSNPTGGYLAFF. The CDR3 DNA follows: TGTGCCAGCAGTAACCCGACAGGGGGCTACCTAGCTTTCTTT.